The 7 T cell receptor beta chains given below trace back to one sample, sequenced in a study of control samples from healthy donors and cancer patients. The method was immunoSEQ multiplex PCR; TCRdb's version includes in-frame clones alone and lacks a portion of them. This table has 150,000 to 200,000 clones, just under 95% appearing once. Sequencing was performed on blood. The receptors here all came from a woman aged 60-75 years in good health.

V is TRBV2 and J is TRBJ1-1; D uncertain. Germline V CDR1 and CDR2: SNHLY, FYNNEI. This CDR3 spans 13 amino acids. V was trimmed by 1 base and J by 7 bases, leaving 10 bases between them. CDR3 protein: CASSEGWLREAFF. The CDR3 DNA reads TGTGCCAGCAGTGAAGGTTGGTTACGTGAAGCTTTCTTT.

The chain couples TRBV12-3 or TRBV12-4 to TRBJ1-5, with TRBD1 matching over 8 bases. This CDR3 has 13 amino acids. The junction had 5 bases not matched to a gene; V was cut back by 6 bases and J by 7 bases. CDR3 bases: TGTGCCAGCAGCCCCGACAGGGGACAGCCCCAGCATTTT. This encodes CASSPDRGQPQHF.

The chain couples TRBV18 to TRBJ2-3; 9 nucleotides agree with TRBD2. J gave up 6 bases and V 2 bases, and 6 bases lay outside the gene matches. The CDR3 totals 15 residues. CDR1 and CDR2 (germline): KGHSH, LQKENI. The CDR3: CASSPSGGGDDTQYF. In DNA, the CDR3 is TGTGCCAGCTCACCATCTGGCGGGGGGGATGATACGCAGTATTTT.

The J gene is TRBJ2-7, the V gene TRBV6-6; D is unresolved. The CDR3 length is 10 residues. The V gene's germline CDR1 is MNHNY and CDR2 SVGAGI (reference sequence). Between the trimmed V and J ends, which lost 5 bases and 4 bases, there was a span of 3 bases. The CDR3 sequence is CASSEYEQYF. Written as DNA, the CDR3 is TGTGCCAGCAGTGAGTACGAGCAGTACTTC.

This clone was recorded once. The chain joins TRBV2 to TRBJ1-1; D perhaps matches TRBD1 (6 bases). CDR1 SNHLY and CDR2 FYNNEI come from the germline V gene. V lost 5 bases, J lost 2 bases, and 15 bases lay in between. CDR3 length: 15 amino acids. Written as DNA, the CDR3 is TGTGCCAGCAGTAGAACCAACAGGGTCAACACTGAAGCTTTCTTT. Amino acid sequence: CASSRTNRVNTEAFF.

The CDR3, as DNA: TGTGCCAGCAGCCCGCAGACAGGGGCGAGCTCTGGAAACACCATATATTTT. Its translation is CASSPQTGASSGNTIYF. The chain couples TRBV5-4 to TRBJ1-3; 8 nucleotides line up with TRBD1. The CDR3 loop spans 17 amino acids. Germline CDR1 reads SGHNT; CDR2 reads YYREEE (reference sequence). The J segment lost 0 bases and the V segment lost 4 bases, leaving 9 bases of the junction unmatched.

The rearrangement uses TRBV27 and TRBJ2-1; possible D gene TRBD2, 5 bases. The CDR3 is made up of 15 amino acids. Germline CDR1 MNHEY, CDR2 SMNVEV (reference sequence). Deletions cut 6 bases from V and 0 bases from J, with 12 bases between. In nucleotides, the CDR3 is TGTGCCAGCAGCCGGGATCCGAGCTCCTACAATGAGCAGTTCTTC. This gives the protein CASSRDPSSYNEQFF.